Reported below is one T cell receptor beta chain. This sample was included in a study of neurological immune-mediated disorders. TCRdb fed the 5' RACE reads into MiXCR, producing one record per CDR3 protein. The sample carries roughly 42,000 distinct CDR3 sequences, roughly 13% recorded once. The time point: longitudinal time-point 3. The unsorted libraries were produced from 2 million PBMCs held at -80 C. This sequence was found in a man aged 25 to 45 in good health. The specimen sequenced was PBMCs.

This CDR3 reads CSVEEVRRGVFF. The CDR3 DNA reads as TGCAGCGTTGAAGAGGTCCGAAGGGGGGTGTTTTTT. V and J are TRBV29-1 and TRBJ1-4, with D perhaps TRBD1 (6 bases). Trimming stripped 0 bases from V and 15 bases from J, with 14 bases between. The CDR3 is 12 residues long. Germline V lookup: CDR1 SQVTM, CDR2 ANQGSEA.